The next 9 T cell receptor beta chains were all read from a single sample in a study of T cell responses to AZD1222 COVID-19 vaccine. The protocol was immunoSEQ multiplex PCR, while the TCRdb copy is restricted to in-frame clones and leaves out a portion. In the table there are tens of thousands of clones, roughly 80% of which are singletons. The source was peripheral blood, collected 28 days after the second AZD1222 dose. The receptors were gathered from an adult who received the AZD1222 COVID-19 vaccine.

The chain carries TRBV6-5 and TRBJ2-3; the D is unclear. Looked up from germline, CDR1 is MNHEY and CDR2 is SVGAGI. V was pared by 7 bases and J by 4 bases, with 12 bases between. The CDR3 has 13 amino acids. For the CDR3, the DNA is TGTGCCAGCACGATATCTGCCCCAGATACGCAGTATTTT. It codes for CASTISAPDTQYF.

This sequence joins TRBV10-3 and TRBJ1-1; D remains unclear. The CDR3 is made up of 14 amino acids. Germline CDR1 ENHRY, CDR2 SYGVKD. Here the CDR3 DNA reads TGTGCGACCGGTGAAGGGCGGCCGAACACTGAAGCTTTCTTT. Its translation: CATGEGRPNTEAFF.

This clone was found a few times. The chain uses TRBV11-2 and TRBJ1-3; no firm D call. V lost 5 bases to trimming and J lost 0 bases, with 8 bases between them. CDR3 length: 14 residues. In germline, CDR1 is SGHAT, CDR2 FQNNGV. This CDR3 is CASSQGFSGNTIYF. In DNA form, the CDR3 reads TGTGCCAGCAGCCAAGGGTTCTCTGGAAACACCATATATTTT.

This clone was detected only a few times. The CDR3 region has the DNA TGCGCCAGCAGCCAGAAAGGGGGCATGAACACTGAAGCTTTCTTT. Translation: CASSQKGGMNTEAFF. The rearrangement joins TRBV4-1 to TRBJ1-1; TRBD1 aligns across 7 bases. Unmatched junction bases numbered 4, after V lost 3 bases and J lost 0 bases. Germline V gives CDR1 MGHRA, CDR2 YSYEKL. The CDR3 contains 15 residues.

The rearrangement links TRBV11-3 to TRBJ2-1; 11 bases agree with TRBD2. This CDR3 is 15 amino acids long. The germline gives CDR1 SGHNT, CDR2 YENEEA. J was trimmed by 6 bases and V by 5 bases; bases with no gene match: 6. The CDR3 coding sequence is TGTGCCAGCAGCCCACGGACTAGCGGGCCCAATGAGCAGTTCTTC. Translated, it gives CASSPRTSGPNEQFF. The whole variable domain, remainder taken from reference TRBV11-3 and TRBJ2-1, is EAGVVQSPRYKIIEKKQPVAFWCNPISGHNTLYWYLQNLGQGPELLIRYENEEAVDDSQLPKDRFSAERLKGVDSTLKIQPAELGDSAVYLCASSPRTSGPNEQFFGPGTRLTVL.

V gene TRBV15 combines with J gene TRBJ1-2; D gene unclear. The CDR3 consists of 13 residues. Germline values: CDR1 LNHNV, CDR2 YYDKDF (reference sequence). Trimming took 0 bases from V and 8 from J, leaving 10 bases between them. CDR3 amino acids: CATSREYSGGYTF. The CDR3 DNA is TGTGCCACCAGCAGAGAGTACTCGGGGGGCTACACCTTC.

The chain joins TRBV14 to TRBJ2-1; 12 nucleotides match TRBD2. The CDR3 totals 15 residues. Germline V lookup: CDR1 SGHDN, CDR2 FVKESK. With V trimmed by 4 bases and J by 2 bases, 0 bases remained unmatched. The chain's CDR3 is CASSRLAGAYNEQFF. The CDR3 nucleotides read TGTGCCAGCAGCCGACTAGCGGGGGCCTACAATGAGCAGTTCTTC.

This chain connects TRBV5-1 to TRBJ2-1; 10 nucleotides agree with TRBD2. The ends lost 7 bases at V and 6 bases at J; junction bases unmatched: 7. This CDR3 is built from 14 residues. Germline CDR1 SGHRS, CDR2 YFSETQ. The CDR3 DNA follows: TGCGCCAGCGGGTCTAGCGGGGGAGGCAATGAGCAGTTCTTC. This translates into CASGSSGGGNEQFF.

The J gene is TRBJ2-5, the V gene TRBV5-1; 9 bases fit TRBD1. CDR1 and CDR2 from the germline V gene are SGHRS and YFSETQ. There are 14 residues in the CDR3. Trimming cost V 4 bases and J 4 bases; bases outside gene matches: 5. This CDR3 is CASSGRQGGETQYF. CDR3 nucleotide sequence: TGCGCCAGCAGCGGGAGACAGGGGGGAGAGACCCAGTACTTC.